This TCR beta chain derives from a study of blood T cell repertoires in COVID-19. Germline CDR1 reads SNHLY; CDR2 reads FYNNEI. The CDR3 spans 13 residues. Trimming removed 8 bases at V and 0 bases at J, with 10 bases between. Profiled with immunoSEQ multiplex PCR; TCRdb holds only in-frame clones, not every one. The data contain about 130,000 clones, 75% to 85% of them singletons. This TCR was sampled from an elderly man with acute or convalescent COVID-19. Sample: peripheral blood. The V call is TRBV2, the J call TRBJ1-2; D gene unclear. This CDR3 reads CASLRDTNYGYTF. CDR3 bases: TGTGCCAGCTTGCGAGACACTAACTATGGCTACACCTTC.